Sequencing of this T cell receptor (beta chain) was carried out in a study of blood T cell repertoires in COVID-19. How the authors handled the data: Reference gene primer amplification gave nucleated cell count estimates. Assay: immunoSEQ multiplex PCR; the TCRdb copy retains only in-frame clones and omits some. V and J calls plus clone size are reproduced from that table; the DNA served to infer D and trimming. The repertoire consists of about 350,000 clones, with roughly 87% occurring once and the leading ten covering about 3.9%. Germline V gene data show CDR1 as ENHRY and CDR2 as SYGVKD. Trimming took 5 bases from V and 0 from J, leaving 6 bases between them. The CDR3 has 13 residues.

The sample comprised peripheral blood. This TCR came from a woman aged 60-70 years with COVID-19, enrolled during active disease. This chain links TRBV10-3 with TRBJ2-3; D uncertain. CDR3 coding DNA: TGTGCCATCAGTATCGGTAGCACAGATACGCAGTATTTT. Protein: CAISIGSTDTQYF.